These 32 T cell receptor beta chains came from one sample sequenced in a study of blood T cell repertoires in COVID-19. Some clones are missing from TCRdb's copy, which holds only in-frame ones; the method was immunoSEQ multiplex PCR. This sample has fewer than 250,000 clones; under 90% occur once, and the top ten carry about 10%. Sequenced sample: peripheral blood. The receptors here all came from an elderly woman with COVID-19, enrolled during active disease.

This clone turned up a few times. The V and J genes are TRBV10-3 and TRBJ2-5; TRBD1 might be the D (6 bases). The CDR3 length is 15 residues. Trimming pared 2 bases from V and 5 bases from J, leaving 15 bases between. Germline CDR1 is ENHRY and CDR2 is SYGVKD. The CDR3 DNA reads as TGTGCCATCAGTGAGGGAACAGGGAAGTTGGAGACCCAGTACTTC. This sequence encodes CAISEGTGKLETQYF.

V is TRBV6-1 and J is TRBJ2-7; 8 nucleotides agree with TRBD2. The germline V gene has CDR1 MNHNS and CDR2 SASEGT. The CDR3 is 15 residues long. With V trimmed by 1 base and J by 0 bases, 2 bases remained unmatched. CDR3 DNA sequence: TGTGCCAGCAGTGAAGTAGCGGGGAGCTCCTACGAGCAGTACGTC. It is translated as CASSEVAGSSYEQYV.

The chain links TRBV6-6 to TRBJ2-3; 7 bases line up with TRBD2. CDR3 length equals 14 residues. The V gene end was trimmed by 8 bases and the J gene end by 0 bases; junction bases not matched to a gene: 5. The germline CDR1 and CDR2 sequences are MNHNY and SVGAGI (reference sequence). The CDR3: CASYRGGSTDTQYF. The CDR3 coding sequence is TGTGCCAGCTACCGCGGGGGAAGCACAGATACGCAGTATTTT.

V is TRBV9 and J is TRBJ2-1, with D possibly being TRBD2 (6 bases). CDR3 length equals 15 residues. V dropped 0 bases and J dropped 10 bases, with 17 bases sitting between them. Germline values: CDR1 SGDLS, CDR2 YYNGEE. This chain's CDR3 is CASSVGGTSLEEQFF. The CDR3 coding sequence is TGTGCCAGCAGCGTAGGCGGGACTTCCCTTGAAGAGCAGTTCTTC.

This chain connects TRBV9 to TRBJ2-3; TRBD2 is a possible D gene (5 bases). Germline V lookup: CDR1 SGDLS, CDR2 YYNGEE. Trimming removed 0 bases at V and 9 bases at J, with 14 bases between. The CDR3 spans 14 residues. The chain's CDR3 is CASSVEGSSLTQYF. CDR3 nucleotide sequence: TGTGCCAGCAGCGTAGAAGGGAGTTCTCTCACGCAGTATTTT. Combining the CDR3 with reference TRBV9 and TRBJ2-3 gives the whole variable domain DSGVTQTPKHLITATGQRVTLRCSPRSGDLSVYWYQQSLDQGLQFLIQYYNGEERAKGNILERFSAQQFPDLHSELNLSSLELGDSALYFCASSVEGSSLTQYFGPGTRLTVL.

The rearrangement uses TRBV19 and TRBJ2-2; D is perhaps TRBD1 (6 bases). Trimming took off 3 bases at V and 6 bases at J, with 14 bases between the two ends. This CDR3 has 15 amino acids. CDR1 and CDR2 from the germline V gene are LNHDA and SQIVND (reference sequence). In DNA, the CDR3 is TGTGCCAGTAGTATGGGCAGGGGAAACCCCGGGGAGCTGTTTTTT. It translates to CASSMGRGNPGELFF. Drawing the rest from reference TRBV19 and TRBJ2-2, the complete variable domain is DGGITQSPKYLFRKEGQNVTLSCEQNLNHDAMYWYRQDPGQGLRLIYYSQIVNDFQKGDIAEGYSVSREKKESFPLTVTSAQKNPTAFYLCASSMGRGNPGELFFGEGSRLTVL.

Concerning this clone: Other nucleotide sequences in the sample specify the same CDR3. CDR3 protein: CASSLDRVNQPQHF. The DNA of the CDR3 is TGTGCCAGCAGCCTTGACAGGGTCAATCAGCCCCAGCATTTT. The chain uses TRBV5-5 and TRBJ1-5; 7 bases are shared with TRBD1. Germline V lookup: CDR1 SGHKS, CDR2 YYEKEE (reference sequence). V lost 4 bases, J lost 3 bases, and 4 bases stayed unmatched. CDR3 length: 14 residues.

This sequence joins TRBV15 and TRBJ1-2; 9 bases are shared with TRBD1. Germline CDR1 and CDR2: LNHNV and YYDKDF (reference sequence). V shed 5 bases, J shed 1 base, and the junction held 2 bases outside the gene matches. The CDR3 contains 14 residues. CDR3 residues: CATSPDRGNYGYTF. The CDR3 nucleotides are TGTGCCACCAGCCCGGACAGGGGTAACTATGGCTACACCTTC.

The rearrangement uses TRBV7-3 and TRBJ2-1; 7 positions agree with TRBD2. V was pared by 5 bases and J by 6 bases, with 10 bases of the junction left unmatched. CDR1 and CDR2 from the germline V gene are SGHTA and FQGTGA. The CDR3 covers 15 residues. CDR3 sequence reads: CASSGGSVSSNEQFF. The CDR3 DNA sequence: TGTGCCAGCAGCGGCGGGAGCGTGTCTTCCAATGAGCAGTTCTTC.

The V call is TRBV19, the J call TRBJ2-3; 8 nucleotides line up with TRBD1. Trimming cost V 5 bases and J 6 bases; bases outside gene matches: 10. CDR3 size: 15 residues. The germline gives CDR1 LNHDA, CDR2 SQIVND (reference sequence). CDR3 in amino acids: CASSPTGVEADTQYF. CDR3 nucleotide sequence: TGTGCCAGTAGTCCGACAGGGGTCGAAGCGGATACGCAGTATTTT.

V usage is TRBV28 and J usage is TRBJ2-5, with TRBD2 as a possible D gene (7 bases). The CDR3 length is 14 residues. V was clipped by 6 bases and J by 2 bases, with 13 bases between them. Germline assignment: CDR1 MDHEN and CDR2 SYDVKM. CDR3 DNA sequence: TGTGCCAGCAGCCAGGGGCGGGGGCAAGAGACCCAGTACTTC. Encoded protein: CASSQGRGQETQYF.

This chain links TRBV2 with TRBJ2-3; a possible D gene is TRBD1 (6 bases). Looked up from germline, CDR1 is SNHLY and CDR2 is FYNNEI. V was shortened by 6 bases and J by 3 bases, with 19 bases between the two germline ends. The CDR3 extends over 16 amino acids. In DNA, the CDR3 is TGTGCCAGCAGCCTACGACCGGGACAAGTAACAGATACGCAGTATTTT. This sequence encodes CASSLRPGQVTDTQYF.

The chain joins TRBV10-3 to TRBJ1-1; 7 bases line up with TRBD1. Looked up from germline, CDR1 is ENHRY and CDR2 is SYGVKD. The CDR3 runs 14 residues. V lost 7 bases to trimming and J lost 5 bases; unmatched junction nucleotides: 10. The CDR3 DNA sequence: TGTGCCATCAACGACAGGGTTAATTGGACTGAAGCTTTCTTT. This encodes CAINDRVNWTEAFF.

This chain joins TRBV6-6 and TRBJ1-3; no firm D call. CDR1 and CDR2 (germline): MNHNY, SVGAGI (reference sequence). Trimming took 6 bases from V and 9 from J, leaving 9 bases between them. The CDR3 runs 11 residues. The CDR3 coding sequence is TGTGCCAGCAGCCGTCTTAGCACCATATATTTT. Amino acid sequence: CASSRLSTIYF.

CDR3 DNA sequence: TGTGCCAGCAGCGTGACAGGGTCCTCCTACGAGCAGTACTTC. It specifies CASSVTGSSYEQYF. The chain is built from TRBV6-5 and TRBJ2-7, with 7 bases matching TRBD1. Germline CDR1 MNHEY, CDR2 SVGAGI. The CDR3 length is 14 residues. J lost 0 bases, V lost 6 bases, and 5 bases had no gene match.

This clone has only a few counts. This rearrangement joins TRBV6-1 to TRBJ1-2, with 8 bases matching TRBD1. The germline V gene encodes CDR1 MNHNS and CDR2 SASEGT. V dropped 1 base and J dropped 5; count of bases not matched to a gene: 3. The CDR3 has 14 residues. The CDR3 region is CASSEGTGRYGYTF. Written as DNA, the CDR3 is TGTGCCAGCAGTGAAGGGACAGGGAGATATGGCTACACCTTC.

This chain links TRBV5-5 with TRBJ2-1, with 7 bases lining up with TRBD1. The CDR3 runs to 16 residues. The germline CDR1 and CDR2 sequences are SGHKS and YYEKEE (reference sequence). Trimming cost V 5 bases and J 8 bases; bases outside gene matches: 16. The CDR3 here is CASRRTSGGGLYEQFF. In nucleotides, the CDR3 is TGTGCCAGCAGGCGGACCTCAGGGGGTGGCTTATATGAGCAGTTCTTC.

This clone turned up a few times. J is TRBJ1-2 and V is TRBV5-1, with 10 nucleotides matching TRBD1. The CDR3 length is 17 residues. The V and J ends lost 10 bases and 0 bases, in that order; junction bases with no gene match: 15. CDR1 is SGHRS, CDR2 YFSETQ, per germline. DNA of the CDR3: TGCGCCGCACATACGGACAGGGGGGAGAGGGCTAACTATGGCTACACCTTC. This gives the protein CAAHTDRGERANYGYTF.

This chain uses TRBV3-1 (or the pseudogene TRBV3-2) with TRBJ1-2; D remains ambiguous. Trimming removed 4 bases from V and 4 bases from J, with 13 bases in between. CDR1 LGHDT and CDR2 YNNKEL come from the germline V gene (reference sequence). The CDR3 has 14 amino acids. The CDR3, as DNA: TGTGCCAGCAGCCCCTGGGAGGACTCCTATGGCTACACCTTC. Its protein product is CASSPWEDSYGYTF.

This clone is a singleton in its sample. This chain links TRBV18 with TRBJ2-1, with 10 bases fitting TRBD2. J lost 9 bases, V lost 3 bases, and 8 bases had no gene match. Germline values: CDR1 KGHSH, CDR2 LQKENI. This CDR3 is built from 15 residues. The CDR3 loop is CASSPLAAGGLEQFF. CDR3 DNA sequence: TGTGCCAGCTCACCCTTGGCAGCGGGGGGGCTTGAGCAGTTCTTC.

The CDR3 here is CASSPPRGRDTEAFF. CDR3 coding DNA: TGCGCCAGCAGCCCTCCTAGGGGGCGGGACACTGAAGCTTTCTTT. The chain couples TRBV4-1 to TRBJ1-1, with 7 positions matching TRBD1. Germline lookup yields CDR1 MGHRA and CDR2 YSYEKL. The junction had 8 bases not matched to a gene; V was cut back by 4 bases and J by 3 bases. The CDR3 is 15 amino acids.

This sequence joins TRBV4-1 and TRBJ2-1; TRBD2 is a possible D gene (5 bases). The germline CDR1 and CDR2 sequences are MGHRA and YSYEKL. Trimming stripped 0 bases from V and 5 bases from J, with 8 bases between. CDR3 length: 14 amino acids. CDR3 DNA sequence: TGCGCCAGCAGCCAAGATCGAGGGAACAATGAGCAGTTCTTC. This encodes CASSQDRGNNEQFF.

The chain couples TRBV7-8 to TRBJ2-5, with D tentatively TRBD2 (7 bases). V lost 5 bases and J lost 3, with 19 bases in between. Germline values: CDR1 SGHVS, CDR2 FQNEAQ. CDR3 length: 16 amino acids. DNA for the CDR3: TGTGCCAGCAGCGCCCTGGGGGGCGCGGGAGAAGAGACCCAGTACTTC. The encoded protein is CASSALGGAGEETQYF.

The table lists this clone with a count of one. CDR3: CASSRGQMFRETQYF. The CDR3 nucleotides are TGTGCCAGCAGCCGGGGACAAATGTTTAGGGAGACCCAGTACTTC. V is TRBV3-1 (or the pseudogene TRBV3-2) and J is TRBJ2-5, with a possible D match to TRBD1 (6 bases). This CDR3 spans 15 amino acids. V was pared by 4 bases and J by 5 bases, with 17 bases between. Germline CDR1 LGHDT, CDR2 YNNKEL (reference sequence).

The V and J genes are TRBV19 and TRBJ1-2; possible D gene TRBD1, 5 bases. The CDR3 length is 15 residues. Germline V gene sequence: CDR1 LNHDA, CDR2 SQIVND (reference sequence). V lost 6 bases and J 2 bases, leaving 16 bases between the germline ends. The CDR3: CASRDDSLGNYGYTF. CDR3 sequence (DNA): TGTGCCAGTAGAGATGACAGTTTGGGGAACTATGGCTACACCTTC. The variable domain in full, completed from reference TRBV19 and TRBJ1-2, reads DGGITQSPKYLFRKEGQNVTLSCEQNLNHDAMYWYRQDPGQGLRLIYYSQIVNDFQKGDIAEGYSVSREKKESFPLTVTSAQKNPTAFYLCASRDDSLGNYGYTFGSGTRLTVV.

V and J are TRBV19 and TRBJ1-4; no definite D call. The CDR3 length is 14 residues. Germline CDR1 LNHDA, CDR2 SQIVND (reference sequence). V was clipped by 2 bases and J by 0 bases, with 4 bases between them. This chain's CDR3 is CASSISATNEKLFF. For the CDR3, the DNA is TGTGCCAGTAGTATAAGCGCAACTAATGAAAAACTGTTTTTT.

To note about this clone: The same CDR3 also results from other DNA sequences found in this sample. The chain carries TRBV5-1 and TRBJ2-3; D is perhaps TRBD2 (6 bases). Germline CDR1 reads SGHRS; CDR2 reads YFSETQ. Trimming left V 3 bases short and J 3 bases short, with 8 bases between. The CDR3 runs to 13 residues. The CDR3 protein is CASSSGGTDTQYF. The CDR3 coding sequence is TGCGCCAGCAGCTCTGGAGGGACAGATACGCAGTATTTT.

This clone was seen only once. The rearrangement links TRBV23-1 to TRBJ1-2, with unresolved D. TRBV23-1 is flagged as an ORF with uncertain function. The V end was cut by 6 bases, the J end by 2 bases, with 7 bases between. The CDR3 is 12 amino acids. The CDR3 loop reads CASRLVNYGYTF. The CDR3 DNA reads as TGCGCCAGCAGACTTGTCAACTATGGCTACACCTTC.

DNA of the CDR3: TGTGCCAGTAGTCGGACTAGCGGGGAGATTTACAATGAGCAGTTCTTC. Encoded protein: CASSRTSGEIYNEQFF. The J gene is TRBJ2-1, the V gene TRBV19, with 12 bases aligning to TRBD2. The CDR3 loop spans 16 amino acids. J was trimmed by 4 bases and V by 5 bases; bases with no gene match: 6. Germline V gene data show CDR1 as LNHDA and CDR2 as SQIVND (reference sequence).

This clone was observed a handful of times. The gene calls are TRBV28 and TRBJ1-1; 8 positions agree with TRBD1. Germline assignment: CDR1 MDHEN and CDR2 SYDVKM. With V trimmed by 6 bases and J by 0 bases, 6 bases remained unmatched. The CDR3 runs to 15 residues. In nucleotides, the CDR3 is TGTGCCAGCAGCTCATACAGGGGGGTGAACACTGAAGCTTTCTTT. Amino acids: CASSSYRGVNTEAFF.

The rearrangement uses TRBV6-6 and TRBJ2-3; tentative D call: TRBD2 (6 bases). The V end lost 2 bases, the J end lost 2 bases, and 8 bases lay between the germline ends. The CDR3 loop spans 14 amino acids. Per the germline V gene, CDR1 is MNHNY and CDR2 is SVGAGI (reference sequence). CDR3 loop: CASSYGGTTDTQYF. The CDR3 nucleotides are TGTGCCAGCAGTTACGGCGGGACCACAGATACGCAGTATTTT.

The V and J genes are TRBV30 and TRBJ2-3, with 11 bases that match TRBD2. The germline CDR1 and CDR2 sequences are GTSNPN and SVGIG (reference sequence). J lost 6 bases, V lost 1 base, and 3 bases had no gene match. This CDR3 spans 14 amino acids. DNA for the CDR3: TGTGCCTGGAGTGGACTAGCGGGGTTGGATACGCAGTATTTT. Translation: CAWSGLAGLDTQYF.